Below are 26 T cell receptor beta chains sequenced from a single sample in a study of T cell repertoires in cytomegalovirus infection. From the reads, TCRdb called clonotypes with MiXCR, one entry per CDR3 protein. In the table there are about 180,000 distinct CDR3 sequences, 17% of which are singletons. Sequencing was performed on CD8+ T cells from PBMCs. The receptors were sampled from a human donor in good health (CMV status not recorded). Some clones in this sample may be carry-over from other donors' samples.

This clonotype has a handful of counts. The chain couples TRBV12-3 or TRBV12-4 to TRBJ1-1, with a tentative D call TRBD1 (6 bases). This CDR3 is built from 15 residues. The V and J ends lost 6 bases and 1 base respectively, with 15 bases between them. The CDR3, as DNA: TGTGCCAGCAGAGTCTCCCTAGGGGGGAACACTGAAGCTTTCTTT. As protein: CASRVSLGGNTEAFF.

In its sample, this clonotype was seen a few times. The rearrangement uses TRBV7-9 and TRBJ2-7; D may be TRBD2 (5 bases). The ends were cut back, 2 bases at V and 7 bases at J, with 15 bases in the middle. The CDR3 extends over 14 amino acids. From germline, CDR1 is SEHNR and CDR2 FQNEAQ (reference sequence). The CDR3 bases are TGTGCCAGCAGCTTAACACCGTTTACGGGAGAGCAGTACTTC. Amino acid sequence: CASSLTPFTGEQYF.

This clonotype was detected only a few times. V usage is TRBV2 and J usage is TRBJ2-1; D call uncertain. Trimming took off 4 bases at V and 5 bases at J, with 12 bases between the two ends. This CDR3 has 14 amino acids. Germline CDR1 reads SNHLY; CDR2 reads FYNNEI. CDR3 coding DNA: TGTGCCAGCAGTGTAGTGTTAGCAGACAATGAGCAGTTCTTC. Translating it yields CASSVVLADNEQFF.

The rearrangement links TRBV5-5 to TRBJ2-7; a possible D gene is TRBD1 (5 bases). This CDR3 comprises 14 residues. Germline V gene sequence: CDR1 SGHKS, CDR2 YYEKEE (reference sequence). Trimming left V 1 base short and J 3 bases short, with 11 bases between. In DNA form, the CDR3 reads TGTGCCAGCAGCTTGCGGCAGGGATACTACGAGCAGTACTTC. This sequence encodes CASSLRQGYYEQYF.

This clonotype has more than one count but fewer than ten. The DNA for the CDR3 is TGTGCCAGCAGTTATAGTGCAACTAATGAAAAACTGTTTTTT. Its protein is CASSYSATNEKLFF. The rearrangement uses TRBV6-6 and TRBJ1-4; D is ambiguous. The length of the CDR3 is 14 residues. From germline, CDR1 is MNHNY and CDR2 SVGAGI (reference sequence). Trimming removed 3 bases from V and 0 bases from J, with 5 bases in between.

The chain's CDR3 is CASSLLAGDATQYF. The CDR3 coding sequence is TGTGCCAGCAGCTTATTGGCGGGGGACGCAACGCAGTATTTT. The chain couples TRBV7-8 to TRBJ2-3, with 7 nucleotides matching TRBD2. CDR3 length: 14 residues. Losses at the gene ends were 2 bases for V and 9 bases for J; bases not matched to a gene: 8. Germline V gene lookup returns CDR1 SGHVS and CDR2 FQNEAQ.

The rearrangement uses TRBV20-1 and TRBJ2-3; D ambiguous. Trimming stripped 4 bases from V and 1 base from J, with 18 bases between. The germline gives CDR1 DFQATT, CDR2 SNEGSKA (reference sequence). The CDR3 has 16 residues. In DNA form, the CDR3 reads TGCAGTGCTACTCCGAGCGATTGGGTAGGCACAGATACGCAGTATTTT. Translating it yields CSATPSDWVGTDTQYF.

The CDR3 region has the DNA TGTGCCAGCAAGTTATCGGGGGACGAGCAGTACTTC. Its translation: CASKLSGDEQYF. The V and J genes are TRBV6-6 and TRBJ2-7, with D perhaps matching TRBD2 (6 bases). This CDR3 is built from 12 residues. Between the trimmed V and J ends, which lost 7 bases and 5 bases, there was a span of 12 bases. From germline, CDR1 is MNHNY and CDR2 SVGAGI (reference sequence).

V is TRBV12-3 or TRBV12-4 and J is TRBJ1-2, with 9 nucleotides matching TRBD1. V trimming: 2 bases; J trimming: 5 bases; junction bases outside the gene matches: 3. This CDR3 has 14 amino acids. CDR3 in amino acids: CASSLPGQGYGYTF. CDR3 bases: TGTGCCAGCAGTTTACCGGGACAGGGTTATGGCTACACCTTC.

V usage is TRBV10-3 and J usage is TRBJ2-7; D remains unclear. Looked up from germline, CDR1 is ENHRY and CDR2 is SYGVKD. Trimming took off 10 bases at V and 3 bases at J, with 16 bases between the two ends. CDR3 length equals 13 residues. Here the CDR3 DNA reads TGTGCCACCGTAGGTGACGGCCGCTACGAGCAGTACTTC. Its protein product is CATVGDGRYEQYF.

The J gene is TRBJ1-1, the V gene TRBV6-2 or TRBV6-3; D is perhaps TRBD1 (6 bases). Germline V gene data show CDR1 as MNHEY and CDR2 as SVGEGT. V lost 0 bases and J 1 base, leaving 9 bases between the germline ends. This CDR3 spans 15 amino acids. The CDR3 DNA sequence: TGTGCCAGCAGTTACTCGTTGACAGGGAACACTGAAGCTTTCTTT. Amino acid sequence: CASSYSLTGNTEAFF.

This clonotype turned up a few times. The chain joins TRBV28 to TRBJ2-3; D tentatively fits TRBD1 or TRBD2 (5 bases each). The CDR3 has 15 amino acids. V lost 2 bases and J 3 bases, leaving 12 bases between the germline ends. In germline, CDR1 is MDHEN, CDR2 SYDVKM. In nucleotides, the CDR3 is TGTGCCAGCAGTTTAGAGGACTCAGGGACAGATACGCAGTATTTT. Its protein is CASSLEDSGTDTQYF.

The rearrangement uses TRBV7-9 and TRBJ2-2; no clear D gene. The germline V and J ends were trimmed by 2 bases and 0 bases, with 13 bases remaining between them. Germline V gives CDR1 SEHNR, CDR2 FQNEAQ (reference sequence). CDR3 length equals 17 residues. The CDR3 DNA sequence: TGTGCCAGCAGCTTAAGGACGGGTCGGGCGAACACCGGGGAGCTGTTTTTT. It yields the protein CASSLRTGRANTGELFF. Full variable domain (rest looked up from reference TRBV7-9 and TRBJ2-2): DTGVSQNPRHKITKRGQNVTFRCDPISEHNRLYWYRQTLGQGPEFLTYFQNEAQLEKSRLLSDRFSAERPKGSFSTLEIQRTEQGDSAMYLCASSLRTGRANTGELFFGEGSRLTVL.

CDR3 nucleotide sequence: TGCAGTGCTAACCGGGACTTGAACACTGAAGCTTTCTTT. Amino acid sequence: CSANRDLNTEAFF. The rearrangement uses TRBV20-1 and TRBJ1-1, with a possible D match to TRBD1 (5 bases). This CDR3 has 13 residues. The V and J ends lost 4 bases and 0 bases respectively, with 9 bases between them. Germline loops: CDR1 DFQATT, CDR2 SNEGSKA (reference sequence).

The chain uses TRBV20-1 and TRBJ2-1; TRBD2 agrees at 7 bases. With V trimmed by 0 bases and J by 8 bases, 7 bases remained unmatched. This CDR3 contains 14 residues. Per the germline V gene, CDR1 is DFQATT and CDR2 is SNEGSKA (reference sequence). The CDR3 here is CSARDREGSHEQFF. DNA of the CDR3: TGCAGTGCTAGAGATAGGGAGGGTAGCCATGAGCAGTTCTTC.

The table lists this clonotype with a few counts. The chain uses TRBV20-1 and TRBJ1-6; the match to TRBD1 covers 9 bases. The germline CDR1 and CDR2 sequences are DFQATT and SNEGSKA (reference sequence). This CDR3 comprises 13 residues. The ends lost 5 bases at V and 9 bases at J; junction bases unmatched: 5. CDR3 loop: CSASGTGSSPLHF. CDR3 sequence (DNA): TGCAGTGCTTCCGGGACAGGGAGTTCACCCCTCCACTTT.

The rearrangement uses TRBV5-5 and TRBJ2-5, with TRBD1 as a possible D gene (6 bases). The CDR3 consists of 16 residues. The ends were cut back, 3 bases at V and 3 bases at J, with 18 bases in the middle. Germline loops: CDR1 SGHKS, CDR2 YYEKEE (reference sequence). The CDR3 bases are TGTGCCAGCAGCTGGAACCGGGACAAGGGTAAAGAGACCCAGTACTTC. This gives the protein CASSWNRDKGKETQYF.

This clonotype has only a few counts. The V and J genes are TRBV4-2 and TRBJ2-1; 7 bases map to TRBD2. CDR3 length: 15 amino acids. CDR1 and CDR2 (germline): LGHNA, YNFKEQ. The trim removed 1 base at V and 3 bases at J, leaving 3 bases unmatched. Written as DNA, the CDR3 is TGTGCCAGCAGCCAAGGGGAGGGGAGCTACAATGAGCAGTTCTTC. Translated: CASSQGEGSYNEQFF.

This clonotype was counted at least ten times. The chain uses TRBV7-8 and TRBJ1-1, with TRBD1 matching over 9 bases. CDR3 length: 15 amino acids. Germline V gene data show CDR1 as SGHVS and CDR2 as FQNEAQ. Trimming took 1 base from V and 7 from J; bases not matched to a gene: 7. The CDR3 region is CASSLGDRVRDEAFF. CDR3 in DNA: TGTGCCAGCAGCTTAGGGGACAGGGTGAGGGATGAAGCTTTCTTT.

The chain joins TRBV7-2 to TRBJ1-4; TRBD1 matches 7 bases. From germline, CDR1 is SGHTA and CDR2 FQGNSA. The length of the CDR3 is 16 residues. Trimming took 4 bases from V and 3 from J; bases not matched to a gene: 8. Here the CDR3 DNA reads TGTGCCAGCAGCTGGGGAGGGGGACAGCCTAATGAAAAACTGTTTTTT. This translates into CASSWGGGQPNEKLFF.

The chain combines TRBV7-6 with TRBJ2-7, with 7 bases lining up with TRBD1. Looked up from germline, CDR1 is SGHVS and CDR2 is FNYEAQ. The CDR3 is made up of 15 amino acids. After removal of 1 base from V and 0 bases from J, the junction contained 3 bases not matched to a gene. The CDR3 sequence is CASSLEGAFSYEQYF. The CDR3 DNA follows: TGTGCCAGCAGCTTAGAGGGGGCCTTCTCCTACGAGCAGTACTTC.

The chain links TRBV7-9 to TRBJ1-1; D gene unclear. The V gene's germline CDR1 is SEHNR and CDR2 FQNEAQ (reference sequence). This CDR3 spans 11 amino acids. V gave up 7 bases and J gave up 4 bases, with 7 bases separating them. The CDR3 nucleotides read TGTGCCAGCATACAGAGCACTGAAGCTTTCTTT. Its protein product is CASIQSTEAFF.

The chain joins TRBV15 to TRBJ2-1, with D maybe TRBD2 (6 bases). This CDR3 has 15 residues. Trimming removed 0 bases from V and 3 bases from J, with 9 bases in between. Germline assignment: CDR1 LNHNV and CDR2 YYDKDF (reference sequence). Here the CDR3 DNA reads TGTGCCACCAGCAGAGAGGGTAGCGGCTACAATGAGCAGTTCTTC. Amino acids: CATSREGSGYNEQFF.

The chain uses TRBV28 and TRBJ2-7, with 10 bases matching TRBD1. Germline CDR1 and CDR2: MDHEN and SYDVKM. The CDR3 has 15 residues. With 9 bases clipped from V and 6 bases from J, the junction kept 14 bases outside the gene matches. The CDR3 sequence: CASASPGTGDLEQYF. The CDR3 DNA reads as TGTGCCAGTGCCTCCCCCGGGACAGGGGATCTCGAGCAGTACTTC.

This chain links TRBV5-1 with TRBJ1-1; D is unresolved. CDR1 SGHRS and CDR2 YFSETQ come from the germline V gene. V was shortened by 2 bases and J by 4 bases, with 15 bases between the two germline ends. This CDR3 has 15 amino acids. CDR3 DNA sequence: TGCGCCAGCAGCTTATCCGGGGAGAGTGGCACTGAAGCTTTCTTT. Translation gives CASSLSGESGTEAFF.

The chain is built from TRBV9 and TRBJ1-5; D is uncertain. The germline gives CDR1 SGDLS, CDR2 YYNGEE. V was clipped by 0 bases and J by 5 bases, with 6 bases between them. The CDR3 runs to 13 residues. The DNA of the CDR3 is TGTGCCAGCAGCGTAGCAATGGATCAGCCCCAGCATTTT. Encoded protein: CASSVAMDQPQHF.